These 8 T cell receptor beta chains were sequenced from one sample in a study of blood T cell repertoires in COVID-19 (dated by TCRdb to 2019 to 2021). Receptors were amplified or captured by the immunoSEQ multiplex PCR assay. TCRdb limited this immuneACCESS table to in-frame rearrangements with V and J called. A share of clones is missing; checked studies link under half to unresolved V genes, and the rest is unexplained. Across this sample there are approximately 150,000 clones, with more than 75% seen only once. The ten largest clones add up to approximately 6.5% of the sample. The source material was peripheral blood. These receptors came from an elderly man with acute or convalescent COVID-19.

The rearrangement joins TRBV5-4 to TRBJ1-6; 7 positions agree with TRBD1. Germline CDR1 SGHNT, CDR2 YYREEE (reference sequence). The CDR3 covers 15 residues. Trimming took 4 bases from V and 7 from J; bases not matched to a gene: 8. The CDR3, as DNA: TGTGCCAGCAGCGCCTGGACAGGACCCAATTCACCCCTCCACTTT. This translates into CASSAWTGPNSPLHF.

V gene TRBV2 combines with J gene TRBJ1-5; tentatively, D is TRBD1 (6 bases). Germline CDR1 and CDR2: SNHLY and FYNNEI. CDR3 length: 14 amino acids. Trimming pared 5 bases from V and 0 bases from J, leaving 8 bases between. CDR3 bases: TGTGCCAGCAGTTGGGACAATAGCAATCAGCCCCAGCATTTT. Translation gives CASSWDNSNQPQHF.

The chain uses TRBV9 and TRBJ2-2; TRBD2 agrees at 7 bases. J lost 4 bases, V lost 4 bases, and 4 bases had no gene match. CDR3 length: 14 amino acids. Germline loops: CDR1 SGDLS, CDR2 YYNGEE. CDR3 sequence: CASSRWGGTGELFF. The CDR3 DNA reads as TGTGCCAGCAGCAGATGGGGGGGCACCGGGGAGCTGTTTTTT.

The V gene is TRBV6-5, the J gene TRBJ1-2; 8 nucleotides align to TRBD1. The trim removed 6 bases at V and 5 bases at J, leaving 11 bases unmatched. This CDR3 is 15 amino acids long. Germline loops: CDR1 MNHEY, CDR2 SVGAGI. The CDR3 loop is CASSQGQGGTYGYTF. The CDR3 DNA reads as TGTGCCAGCAGCCAAGGACAGGGAGGAACTTATGGCTACACCTTC.

The chain carries TRBV6-6 and TRBJ2-6; the D is unclear. CDR1 and CDR2 from the germline V gene are MNHNY and SVGAGI (reference sequence). The CDR3 sequence is 13 residues long. Trimming took off 6 bases at V and 4 bases at J, with 7 bases between the two ends. CDR3 residues: CASRPTGANVLTF. CDR3 DNA: TGTGCCAGCAGACCGACAGGGGCCAACGTCCTGACTTTC.

The rearrangement links TRBV9 to TRBJ2-3; TRBD2 agrees at 8 bases. Germline lookup yields CDR1 SGDLS and CDR2 YYNGEE. Trimming took 0 bases from V and 8 from J; bases not matched to a gene: 11. The CDR3 runs to 16 residues. CDR3 loop: CASSVAAGGQRGTQYF. In nucleotides, the CDR3 is TGTGCCAGCAGCGTAGCGGCGGGGGGCCAGCGCGGTACGCAGTATTTT.

The chain carries TRBV7-9 and TRBJ2-2; the D gene is possibly TRBD2 (6 bases). This CDR3 has 15 amino acids. Germline lookup yields CDR1 SEHNR and CDR2 FQNEAQ (reference sequence). Trimming took 1 base from V and 4 from J, leaving 10 bases between them. CDR3 sequence: CASSLVLAVTGELFF. In nucleotides, the CDR3 is TGTGCCAGCAGCTTAGTACTAGCAGTCACCGGGGAGCTGTTTTTT.

The chain employs TRBV7-2 and TRBJ1-1; D gene uncertain. Germline CDR1 is SGHTA and CDR2 is FQGNSA. The CDR3 consists of 16 residues. Trimming shortened V by 1 base and J by 4 bases, and 16 bases separated the two germline ends. CDR3 nucleotide sequence: TGTGCCAGCAGCTTAGACGGCGGGCGGATGAGCACTGAAGCTTTCTTT. As protein: CASSLDGGRMSTEAFF.